This section outlines one T cell receptor beta chain sequence together with its context. This clone was observed a handful of times. This clone's antigen is unknown. There are no base qualities to consult, and no much larger clone falls within one base. The data belong to a study of T cells after posttransplantation cyclophosphamide (dated by TCRdb to the mid-2010s). At the level of the whole study: T cell repertoire reconstitution was tracked by TRB sequencing after myeloablative bone marrow transplantation in which posttransplantation cyclophosphamide was used as GVHD prophylaxis. Public TRB sequences were compared against a database of over 3,600 sequences linked to responses to pathogens, tumor antigens, self-antigens and alloantigens. Blood from every one of the approximately 36 PTCy patients who had 1-year posttransplant specimens underwent TRB sequencing. In 3 patients, up to about 3 additional blood samples taken between 2 and 5.2 years after transplant also underwent TRB sequencing, as did pretransplant blood from a handful of patients. Antigen receptor sequencing covered samples from a few dozen PTCy-treated patients and about 17 of their related bone marrow donors. TRA and TRB clonality were tightly correlated in several samples, so subsequent TCR analyses focused on TRB only.

The control group consisted of 11 patients who received myeloablative marrow transplants with methotrexate plus a calcineurin inhibitor and who were sampled 1 year after transplant. Peripheral blood and bone marrow mononuclear cells were isolated by Ficoll-Hypaque density centrifugation and cryopreserved. Overall study results and their limits: The TRB repertoires of T cells infiltrating skin or the GI tract showed only limited overlap with the TRB repertoires found in blood. Across the approximately 47 patients, TRB clonality was highly associated with recipient CMV seropositivity and CMV reactivation, and diversity with PTCy was similar to that in the CNI/methotrexate controls. Donor-recipient similarity was low at 1-2 months but increased during the first year, and donor CD8+ memory clones often dominated later blood repertoires.

Genomic DNA was the input for TRB sequencing, which was run either with the immunoSEQ assay at survey resolution or with the hsTCRB kit. For the original study's pipeline: The immunoSEQ software was used for initial read processing, and the LymphoSeq R package was used for repertoire analyses. Clonality was computed as 1 minus normalized Shannon entropy, and a Gini coefficient was also calculated for each TRB dataset. To infer phenotypes in unsorted samples, TRB sequences from sorted subsets of the recipient or donor were mapped onto unsorted samples from the same recipient. Here the immuneACCESS table is served through TCRdb, limited to in-frame sequences with V and J called. Missing clones are a known gap in these copies; in checked studies unresolved V genes cover under half, and the rest lacks a known reason. The D gene and trimming were derived from the DNA, and the V and J assignments and clone size from that table. In this sample the table shows more than 20,000 clones, roughly 90% of which occur a single time. In total, the top ten clones hold 8.2% of the sample.

Sequenced material: PBMCs, taken after an allogeneic stem cell transplant with a calcineurin inhibitor and methotrexate. The receptor's source is a female patient in her fifties or sixties who received an allogeneic stem cell transplant from an unrelated donor, was CMV-positive, and had chronic GVHD only. After a transplant, some of the T cells may come from the graft donor.

The sequenced DNA: TGTGCCACCCGGACCGACAGGGAAAACAATCAGCCCCAGCATTTT. This translates into CATRTDRENNQPQHF. The chain is encoded by TRBV19 joined to TRBJ1-5, and TRBD1 matches 7 of the central bases. For CDR1 and CDR2, the germline V gene (reference sequence) lists LNHDA and SQIVND. From the cysteine through the phenylalanine, the CDR3 covers 15 amino acids. Kept here is only the CDR3 DNA, which spans 45 bases and is read in frame from base 1. V has 10 bases trimmed and J has 3 bases trimmed; junction bases matching no gene number 12.